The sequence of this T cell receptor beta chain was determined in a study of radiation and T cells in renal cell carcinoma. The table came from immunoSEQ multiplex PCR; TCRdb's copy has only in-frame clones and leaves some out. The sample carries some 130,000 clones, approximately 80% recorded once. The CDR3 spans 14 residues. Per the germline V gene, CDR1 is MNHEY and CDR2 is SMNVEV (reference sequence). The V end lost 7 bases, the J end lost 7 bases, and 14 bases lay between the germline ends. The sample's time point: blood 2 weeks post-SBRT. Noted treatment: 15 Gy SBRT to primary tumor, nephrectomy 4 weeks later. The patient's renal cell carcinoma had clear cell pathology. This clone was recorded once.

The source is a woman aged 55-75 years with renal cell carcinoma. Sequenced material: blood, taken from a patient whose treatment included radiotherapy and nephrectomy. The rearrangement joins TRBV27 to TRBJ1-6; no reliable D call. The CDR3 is CASKITLSNSPLHF. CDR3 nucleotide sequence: TGTGCCAGCAAGATAACCTTATCAAATTCACCCCTCCACTTT.